The 31 T cell receptor beta chains listed next were all sequenced from one sample in a study of blood T cell repertoires in COVID-19. Here immunoSEQ multiplex PCR was the method, and the copy in TCRdb shows in-frame clones only, minus some. The data contain approximately 200,000 clones, around 80% of them singletons. The sample comprised peripheral blood. These receptor sequences come from a human donor in a cohort sampled during active COVID-19.

The rearrangement uses TRBV3-1 (or the pseudogene TRBV3-2) and TRBJ2-7; a weak D match, TRBD1 (5 bases). Germline-derived CDR1 and CDR2 are LGHDT and YNNKEL (reference sequence). Deletions cut 5 bases from V and 4 bases from J, with 18 bases between. The CDR3 spans 15 residues. Written as DNA, the CDR3 is TGTGCCAGCAGCTTAACAGGCAATCTCCGGTACGAGCAGTACTTC. Its translation: CASSLTGNLRYEQYF.

The rearrangement links TRBV12-5 to TRBJ1-1; D gene unclear. The CDR3 extends over 13 amino acids. V lost 1 base to trimming and J lost 2 bases, with 5 bases between them. Germline CDR1 LGHNT, CDR2 FRNRAP. The CDR3 region is CASGLGANTEAFF. For the CDR3, the DNA is TGTGCTAGTGGTTTGGGGGCCAACACTGAAGCTTTCTTT.

This sequence joins TRBV6-6 and TRBJ2-2, with a possible D match to TRBD1 (7 bases). Germline V lookup: CDR1 MNHNY, CDR2 SVGAGI (reference sequence). The V gene lost 4 bases and the J gene lost 4 bases, with 16 bases spanning the gap. This CDR3 region has 16 residues. CDR3 sequence: CASSLVGQGGTGELFF. DNA of the CDR3: TGTGCCAGCAGTTTGGTAGGGCAGGGGGGCACCGGGGAGCTGTTTTTT.

Points on this clone: One end of the junction does not line up with germline, which may come from a read error. CDR3 loop: CANSYNSPGGNQPQHF. CDR3 coding DNA: TGTGCCAACAGTTACAACAGTCCGGGGGGCAATCAGCCCCAGCATTTT. This rearrangement joins TRBV6-5 to TRBJ1-5, with D possibly being TRBD1 (5 bases). The CDR3 consists of 16 residues. Germline V gene lookup returns CDR1 MNHEY and CDR2 SVGAGI.

This chain joins TRBV6-5 and TRBJ2-1, with TRBD2 matching over 7 bases. The CDR3 covers 13 residues. The V gene's germline CDR1 is MNHEY and CDR2 SVGAGI. The trim removed 7 bases at V and 3 bases at J, leaving 3 bases unmatched. The DNA of the CDR3 is TGTGCCAGCAAGCGGGGATACTACAATGAGCAGTTCTTC. Translation gives CASKRGYYNEQFF.

This sequence joins TRBV5-1 and TRBJ2-2, with a weak D call TRBD1 (5 bases). The CDR3 length is 15 residues. Germline V lookup: CDR1 SGHRS, CDR2 YFSETQ. V lost 0 bases and J 7 bases, leaving 13 bases between the germline ends. CDR3 sequence (DNA): TGCGCCAGCAGCTTGGTAGGGGAAGTAAACGGGGAGCTGTTTTTT. Amino acid sequence: CASSLVGEVNGELFF. Variable domain in full (rest from reference TRBV5-1 and TRBJ2-2): KAGVTQTPRYLIKTRGQQVTLSCSPISGHRSVSWYQQTPGQGLQFLFEYFSETQRNKGNFPGRFSGRQFSNSRSEMNVSTLELGDSALYLCASSLVGEVNGELFFGEGSRLTVL.

Turning to this clone: This sample includes further DNA sequences coding for the same CDR3. V usage is TRBV15 and J usage is TRBJ2-7, with no clear D. Germline lookup yields CDR1 LNHNV and CDR2 YYDKDF (reference sequence). This CDR3 has 14 amino acids. V was clipped by 1 base and J by 5 bases, with 12 bases between them. The CDR3 reads CATSRVGGTDEQYF. CDR3 bases: TGTGCCACCAGCAGAGTCGGCGGTACCGACGAGCAGTACTTC.

The chain carries TRBV19 and TRBJ2-1; TRBD1 agrees at 7 bases. Germline CDR1 LNHDA, CDR2 SQIVND (reference sequence). The CDR3 is made up of 14 amino acids. V dropped 9 bases and J dropped 7; count of bases not matched to a gene: 12. CDR3: CASAKNNRGNEQFF. The DNA for the CDR3 is TGTGCCAGCGCAAAGAATAACAGGGGAAATGAGCAGTTCTTC.

The chain recombines TRBV9 with TRBJ2-3; D gene ambiguous. V was trimmed by 4 bases and J by 2 bases, leaving 5 bases between them. Germline CDR1 and CDR2: SGDLS and YYNGEE. The CDR3 runs 12 residues. CDR3 region: CASSPNTDTQYF. CDR3 nucleotide sequence: TGTGCCAGCAGCCCAAACACAGATACGCAGTATTTT.

This rearrangement joins TRBV7-2 to TRBJ2-1, with TRBD2 matching over 7 bases. V shed 1 base, J shed 6 bases, and the junction held 6 bases outside the gene matches. The germline CDR1 and CDR2 sequences are SGHTA and FQGNSA. This CDR3 is built from 15 residues. The CDR3 reads CASSLVAGTFNEQFF. DNA of the CDR3: TGTGCCAGCAGCTTAGTAGCGGGTACCTTCAATGAGCAGTTCTTC.

CDR3: CASSLYTGPTNEKLFF. The CDR3 DNA sequence: TGTGCCAGCAGTTTATACACAGGGCCAACTAATGAAAAACTGTTTTTT. The chain is built from TRBV28 and TRBJ1-4; possible D gene TRBD1, 6 bases. Per germline, CDR1 MDHEN and CDR2 SYDVKM. The CDR3 extends over 16 amino acids. Trimming took 1 base from V and 0 from J, leaving 9 bases between them.

The CDR3 spells CASSLGGGLFF. CDR3 coding DNA: TGTGCCAGCAGTTTAGGGGGGGGACTGTTTTTT. This chain uses TRBV12-3 or TRBV12-4 with TRBJ1-4, with D maybe TRBD1 (5 bases). The CDR3 length is 11 residues. The V gene lost 1 base and the J gene lost 13 bases, with 7 bases spanning the gap.

The V and J genes are TRBV10-2 and TRBJ2-6, with D maybe TRBD2 (5 bases). The CDR3 runs 15 residues. From germline, CDR1 is WSHSY and CDR2 SAAADI. The germline V and J ends were trimmed by 5 bases and 4 bases, with 12 bases remaining between them. This chain's CDR3 is CASSPTGGGANVLTF. The CDR3 coding sequence is TGCGCCAGCAGTCCTACGGGCGGGGGGGCCAACGTCCTGACTTTC.

This clone was recorded only once. The chain links TRBV28 to TRBJ2-7; 10 bases agree with TRBD1. V dropped 6 bases and J dropped 7; count of bases not matched to a gene: 18. The CDR3 consists of 17 residues. Per germline, CDR1 MDHEN and CDR2 SYDVKM. The DNA for the CDR3 is TGTGCCAGCAGCTCATGGATAGGGGGACAGGGGACGGAAGAGCAGTACTTC. It encodes CASSSWIGGQGTEEQYF.

CDR3 amino acids: CASSDLRDRGETQYF. CDR3 DNA: TGTGCCAGCAGCGACCTCCGGGACAGGGGAGAGACCCAGTACTTC. The rearrangement links TRBV9 to TRBJ2-5; 10 nucleotides line up with TRBD1. V shed 3 bases, J shed 4 bases, and the junction held 6 bases outside the gene matches. This CDR3 contains 15 residues. Germline lookup yields CDR1 SGDLS and CDR2 YYNGEE.

The V call is TRBV30, the J call TRBJ1-2; possible D gene TRBD1, 5 bases. CDR1 and CDR2 (germline): GTSNPN, SVGIG (reference sequence). This CDR3 is built from 13 residues. V lost 1 base and J lost 2, with 8 bases in between. The CDR3 region has the DNA TGTGCCTGGAGTGGTAAGGGGAACTATGGCTACACCTTC. Amino acid sequence: CAWSGKGNYGYTF.

This sequence joins TRBV4-3 and TRBJ1-2; a possible D gene is TRBD1 (5 bases). Per germline, CDR1 LGHNA and CDR2 YSLEER. The CDR3 totals 14 residues. V lost 3 bases to trimming and J lost 4 bases, with 12 bases between them. The CDR3 sequence is CASSQGRTSYGYTF. As DNA, the CDR3 is TGCGCCAGCAGCCAGGGGCGGACCAGCTATGGCTACACCTTC.

This chain joins TRBV6-5 and TRBJ2-1; unclear D gene. Germline values: CDR1 MNHEY, CDR2 SVGAGI. V shed 9 bases and J shed 6 bases, with 12 bases lying between them. CDR3 size: 12 residues. CDR3 bases: TGTGCCAGTAGACGGAGTGGCAATGAGCAGTTCTTC. Its protein is CASRRSGNEQFF.

This clone came up a few times. The J gene is TRBJ2-3, the V gene TRBV28; 13 bases align to TRBD2. The ends lost 5 bases at V and 7 bases at J; junction bases unmatched: 15. CDR3 size: 18 residues. Germline CDR1 MDHEN, CDR2 SYDVKM. CDR3 protein: CASSKGLAGPGGENTQYF. Here the CDR3 DNA reads TGTGCCAGCAGTAAGGGACTAGCGGGACCTGGAGGGGAAAATACGCAGTATTTT.

This chain uses TRBV27 with TRBJ1-2; D may be TRBD1 (5 bases). Trimming removed 1 base at V and 3 bases at J, with 12 bases between. Germline V gene sequence: CDR1 MNHEY, CDR2 SMNVEV (reference sequence). The CDR3 runs to 15 residues. The CDR3 is CASSLLGQGYYGYTF. The CDR3 coding sequence is TGTGCCAGCAGTTTATTAGGGCAGGGTTACTATGGCTACACCTTC.

J is TRBJ1-4 and V is TRBV24-1; 10 bases line up with TRBD1. Germline CDR1 reads KGHDR; CDR2 reads SFDVKD. This CDR3 contains 15 residues. V lost 4 bases and J lost 8; bases outside the gene matches: 6. CDR3 region: CATSESGTGEEKLFF. For the CDR3, the DNA is TGTGCCACCAGTGAGTCCGGGACAGGGGAGGAAAAACTGTTTTTT.

The V and J genes are TRBV7-3 and TRBJ2-7, with 11 positions matching TRBD2. After removal of 0 bases from V and 0 bases from J, the junction contained 4 bases not matched to a gene. The germline V gene encodes CDR1 SGHTA and CDR2 FQGTGA. The CDR3 runs 17 residues. Written as DNA, the CDR3 is TGTGCCAGCAGCTTAACGAAGGGGACTAGCGGCTCCTACGAGCAGTACTTC. It is translated as CASSLTKGTSGSYEQYF.

The chain carries TRBV6-5 and TRBJ1-1, with 7 bases identical to TRBD1. Unmatched junction bases numbered 8, after V lost 7 bases and J lost 3 bases. Per germline, CDR1 MNHEY and CDR2 SVGAGI. The CDR3 has 14 amino acids. The CDR3 region is CASNTQGTYTEAFF. For the CDR3, the DNA is TGTGCCAGCAACACACAGGGGACTTACACTGAAGCTTTCTTT.

This rearrangement joins TRBV30 to TRBJ2-7; D possibly corresponds to TRBD1 (6 bases). V shed 1 base and J shed 3 bases, with 10 bases lying between them. The CDR3 covers 13 residues. Per germline, CDR1 GTSNPN and CDR2 SVGIG (reference sequence). This CDR3 reads CAWSGKQGYEQYF. CDR3 sequence (DNA): TGTGCCTGGAGTGGAAAACAGGGCTACGAGCAGTACTTC.

The genes are TRBV4-1 and TRBJ2-3; D unclear. Trimming pared 0 bases from V and 3 bases from J, leaving 16 bases between. The V gene's germline CDR1 is MGHRA and CDR2 YSYEKL. This CDR3 has 17 amino acids. In DNA form, the CDR3 reads TGCGCCAGCAGCCAAGAACCAGGATTAAGGTCTACAGATACGCAGTATTTT. The encoded protein is CASSQEPGLRSTDTQYF.

The V gene is TRBV6-2 or TRBV6-3, the J gene TRBJ1-1, with 7 bases that match TRBD1. This CDR3 region has 14 residues. The J segment lost 4 bases and the V segment lost 7 bases, leaving 9 bases of the junction unmatched. CDR1 and CDR2 from the germline V gene are MNHEY and SVGEGT. The CDR3 sequence is CASTPIPGGTEAFF. The CDR3 DNA is TGTGCCAGCACCCCAATCCCAGGGGGCACTGAAGCTTTCTTT.

This chain joins TRBV2 and TRBJ2-1; a possible D gene is TRBD1 (6 bases). The V end was cut by 4 bases, the J end by 0 bases, with 19 bases between. This CDR3 spans 18 amino acids. Germline V gives CDR1 SNHLY, CDR2 FYNNEI. This chain's CDR3 is CASSGFGGTQHSYNEQFF. The CDR3 region has the DNA TGTGCCAGCAGTGGTTTTGGGGGCACCCAGCACTCCTACAATGAGCAGTTCTTC.

The gene calls are TRBV4-2 and TRBJ1-1, with 8 nucleotides matching TRBD1. The V segment lost 0 bases and the J segment 4 bases; nucleotides outside the gene matches: 4. Germline V gene data show CDR1 as LGHNA and CDR2 as YNFKEQ. CDR3 size: 15 residues. CDR3 in amino acids: CASSQETTGGTEAFF. CDR3 DNA: TGTGCCAGCAGCCAAGAAACCACAGGGGGCACTGAAGCTTTCTTT.

The chain recombines TRBV19 with TRBJ1-3; 10 bases agree with TRBD1. Germline V gene data show CDR1 as LNHDA and CDR2 as SQIVND (reference sequence). The CDR3 is 15 residues long. The V and J ends lost 5 bases and 8 bases, in that order; junction bases with no gene match: 9. For the CDR3, the DNA is TGTGCCAGTAGTGTCCGACAGGGGGCTTCGGACACCATATATTTT. Translation gives CASSVRQGASDTIYF.

The rearrangement joins TRBV6-6 to TRBJ1-5; a possible D gene is TRBD1 (6 bases). This CDR3 contains 15 residues. The V and J ends lost 6 bases and 3 bases respectively, with 15 bases between them. Germline CDR1 reads MNHNY; CDR2 reads SVGAGI (reference sequence). The CDR3 is CASSPVGTLNQPQHF. CDR3 DNA sequence: TGTGCCAGCAGCCCCGTTGGGACACTCAATCAGCCCCAGCATTTT.

The gene calls are TRBV6-5 and TRBJ2-1, with 9 bases that match TRBD2. V lost 6 bases, J lost 8 bases, and 11 bases stayed unmatched. The germline V gene encodes CDR1 MNHEY and CDR2 SVGAGI. The length of the CDR3 is 15 residues. The CDR3 DNA sequence: TGTGCCAGCAGAACGCCGGGACTAGCCAGAGATGAGCAGTTCTTC. This translates into CASRTPGLARDEQFF.